Below are 15 T cell receptor beta chains sequenced from a single sample in a study of CD8 T cells in ankylosing spondylitis. Their antigens remain unidentified. TCRdb re-called the 5' RACE reads with MiXCR, one entry per CDR3 protein. The data show approximately 550,000 distinct CDR3 sequences, with approximately 11% seen just once and about 6.8% held by the top ten. Study-wide findings and caveats: The study identified a TCR beta motif of under ten highly homologous variants that appeared characteristic of ankylosing spondylitis blood.

Sequencing was carried out using blood, either unsorted or a sorted T cell fraction (not recorded which). The source of these receptors is a male donor with ankylosing spondylitis.

This clonotype was counted ten times or more. This chain joins TRBV10-3 and TRBJ2-5, with D unresolved. V lost 6 bases to trimming and J lost 0 bases, with 8 bases between them. The CDR3 has 13 residues. Germline V gene sequence: CDR1 ENHRY, CDR2 SYGVKD. CDR3 sequence: CAIRDLYQETQYF. CDR3 in DNA: TGTGCCATCAGGGACCTGTACCAAGAGACCCAGTACTTC.

The CDR3, as DNA: TGTGCCAGCAGCAAGACTAGCGGGAGAGGAGATACGCAGTATTTT. Amino acids: CASSKTSGRGDTQYF. The chain is built from TRBV5-5 and TRBJ2-3; 12 nucleotides line up with TRBD2. Germline V gene lookup returns CDR1 SGHKS and CDR2 YYEKEE (reference sequence). This CDR3 has 15 residues. Unmatched junction bases numbered 5, after V lost 4 bases and J lost 5 bases.

This sequence joins TRBV5-1 and TRBJ2-1; D may match TRBD1 or TRBD2 (5 bases each). Trimming removed 4 bases from V and 7 bases from J, with 21 bases in between. The CDR3 spans 16 residues. Germline V gene sequence: CDR1 SGHRS, CDR2 YFSETQ. The CDR3 here is CASSPLDWGIGNEQFF. In DNA form, the CDR3 reads TGCGCCAGCAGCCCGCTCGACTGGGGGATAGGGAATGAGCAGTTCTTC.

This clonotype came up a few times. The chain couples TRBV18 to TRBJ1-5, with 9 bases lining up with TRBD1. The junction had 3 bases not matched to a gene; V was cut back by 5 bases and J by 1 base. CDR1 and CDR2 (germline): KGHSH, LQKENI. CDR3 length equals 15 residues. The CDR3 bases are TGTGCCAGCTCATGGACAGGGGAAAGCAATCAGCCCCAGCATTTT. Protein: CASSWTGESNQPQHF.

A few counts support this clonotype. CDR3: CAIKRQGGHEQYF. In DNA form, the CDR3 reads TGTGCCATCAAAAGACAGGGGGGACACGAGCAGTACTTC. The rearrangement joins TRBV10-3 to TRBJ2-7; 9 nucleotides match TRBD1. CDR3 length: 13 residues. Per the germline V gene, CDR1 is ENHRY and CDR2 is SYGVKD. The V segment lost 7 bases and the J segment 5 bases; nucleotides outside the gene matches: 6.

This CDR3 is CASSQGFGQGIDTIYF. CDR3 in DNA: TGTGCCAGCAGCCAAGGGTTTGGGCAGGGGATTGACACCATATATTTT. The chain joins TRBV4-2 to TRBJ1-3, with TRBD1 as a possible D gene (6 bases). This CDR3 comprises 16 residues. Germline CDR1 reads LGHNA; CDR2 reads YNFKEQ. Trimming removed 1 base at V and 8 bases at J, with 18 bases between.

This clonotype was seen a handful of times. The rearrangement links TRBV20-1 to TRBJ2-1, with TRBD1 as a possible D gene (6 bases). The length of the CDR3 is 15 residues. Trimming cost V 6 bases and J 9 bases, with 24 bases left between them. Germline V gene sequence: CDR1 DFQATT, CDR2 SNEGSKA (reference sequence). CDR3 residues: CSAPSQGSALSEQFF. The DNA of the CDR3 is TGCAGTGCGCCCTCTCAGGGGTCCGCTTTGAGTGAGCAGTTCTTC.

This clonotype was seen a handful of times. The chain is built from TRBV24-1 and TRBJ2-1; 12 bases fit TRBD2. CDR3 size: 16 residues. With V trimmed by 3 bases and J by 4 bases, 3 bases remained unmatched. The germline V gene has CDR1 KGHDR and CDR2 SFDVKD. The CDR3 reads CATSDTSGRSYNEQFF. The DNA of the CDR3 is TGTGCCACCAGTGATACTAGCGGGAGGAGTTACAATGAGCAGTTCTTC.

The chain combines TRBV10-3 with TRBJ2-5; TRBD1 might be the D (5 bases). In germline, CDR1 is ENHRY, CDR2 SYGVKD. This CDR3 contains 14 residues. V was clipped by 3 bases and J by 1 base, with 9 bases between them. In nucleotides, the CDR3 is TGTGCCATCAGTGATCGACAGTTCCAAGAGACCCAGTACTTC. It is translated as CAISDRQFQETQYF.

This clonotype has only a few counts. CDR3 coding DNA: TGCGCCAGCAGCTCCCAGCGGGAGTCCACAGATACGCAGTATTTT. Encoded protein: CASSSQRESTDTQYF. The chain has TRBV5-1 and TRBJ2-3; 8 bases align to TRBD2. The CDR3 covers 15 residues. V shed 3 bases, J shed 2 bases, and the junction held 5 bases outside the gene matches. Germline V lookup: CDR1 SGHRS, CDR2 YFSETQ. Together with reference TRBV5-1 and TRBJ2-3, the CDR3 gives the full variable domain: KAGVTQTPRYLIKTRGQQVTLSCSPISGHRSVSWYQQTPGQGLQFLFEYFSETQRNKGNFPGRFSGRQFSNSRSEMNVSTLELGDSALYLCASSSQRESTDTQYFGPGTRLTVL.

This clonotype was counted between two and nine times. This chain links TRBV11-2 with TRBJ2-5; D is uncertain. Germline-derived CDR1 and CDR2 are SGHAT and FQNNGV. CDR3 length: 13 amino acids. Trimming removed 5 bases from V and 5 bases from J, with 12 bases in between. This CDR3 is CASSLPLGETQYF. CDR3 bases: TGTGCCAGCAGCCTCCCCTTAGGGGAGACCCAGTACTTC.

This clonotype has a count of ten or more. CDR3 protein: CASSSLSGTINEQFF. CDR3 in DNA: TGTGCCAGCAGTTCTCTTAGCGGGACCATCAATGAGCAGTTCTTC. The chain has TRBV27 and TRBJ2-1; 8 bases agree with TRBD2. Unmatched junction bases numbered 8, after V lost 4 bases and J lost 6 bases. CDR3 length equals 15 residues. Germline V gene data show CDR1 as MNHEY and CDR2 as SMNVEV (reference sequence).

The chain combines TRBV2 with TRBJ1-2; weak D call: TRBD1 (5 bases). Germline V lookup: CDR1 SNHLY, CDR2 FYNNEI. The germline V and J ends were trimmed by 6 bases and 2 bases, with 19 bases remaining between them. The CDR3 consists of 16 residues. CDR3: CASSEPLREINYGYTF. CDR3 bases: TGTGCCAGCAGCGAACCTCTCAGGGAAATCAACTATGGCTACACCTTC.

The chain recombines TRBV3-1 with TRBJ2-3; D may be TRBD2 (5 bases). CDR1 is LGHDT, CDR2 YNNKEL, per germline (reference sequence). V shed 4 bases and J shed 1 base, with 12 bases lying between them. This CDR3 has 15 residues. CDR3 region: CASSRRGSGTDTQYF. For the CDR3, the DNA is TGTGCCAGCAGCCGCAGAGGGAGTGGCACAGATACGCAGTATTTT.

V is TRBV7-8 and J is TRBJ1-2; D is ambiguous. Germline V gene data show CDR1 as SGHVS and CDR2 as FQNEAQ. Trimming took off 1 base at V and 4 bases at J, with 7 bases between the two ends. This CDR3 comprises 13 residues. The CDR3 sequence: CASSLGFSYGYTF. The CDR3 DNA sequence: TGTGCCAGCAGCTTAGGGTTTAGCTATGGCTACACCTTC.